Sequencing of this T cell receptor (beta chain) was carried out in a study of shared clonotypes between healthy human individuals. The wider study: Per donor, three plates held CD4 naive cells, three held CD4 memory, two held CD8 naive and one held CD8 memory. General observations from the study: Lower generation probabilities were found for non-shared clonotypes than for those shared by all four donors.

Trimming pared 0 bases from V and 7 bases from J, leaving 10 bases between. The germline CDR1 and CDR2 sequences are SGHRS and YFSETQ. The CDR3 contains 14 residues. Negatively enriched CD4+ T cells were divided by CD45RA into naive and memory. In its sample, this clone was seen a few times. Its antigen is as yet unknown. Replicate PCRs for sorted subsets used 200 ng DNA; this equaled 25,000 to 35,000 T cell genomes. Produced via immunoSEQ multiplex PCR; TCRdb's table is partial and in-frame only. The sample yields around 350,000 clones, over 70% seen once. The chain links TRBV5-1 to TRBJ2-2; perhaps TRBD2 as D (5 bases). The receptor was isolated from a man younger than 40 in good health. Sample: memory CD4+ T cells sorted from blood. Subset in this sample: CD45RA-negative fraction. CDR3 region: CASSLVGVGGELFF. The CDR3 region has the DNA TGCGCCAGCAGCTTGGTGGGAGTCGGCGGGGAGCTGTTTTTT.